Below, 4 T cell receptor beta chains from the same sample are listed, as sequenced in a study of blood T cells in healthy people across ages. Combining a sample-barcoded 5' primer with a J-beta primer mix, a second PCR ran for roughly 7 to 12 cycles. TCRdb passed the 5' RACE reads through MiXCR, listing each CDR3 protein once. The data contain more than 600,000 distinct CDR3 sequences, 25% of them singletons. These records were also assigned to another study, of T cells of mothers and their children.

Sequencing input: blood. The receptors were sampled from a boy aged 10-17 years in good health.

This clonotype turned up a few times. The chain has TRBV5-1 and TRBJ2-3; 9 positions match TRBD2. The J segment lost 5 bases and the V segment lost 3 bases, leaving 4 bases of the junction unmatched. This CDR3 has 14 residues. Germline CDR1 reads SGHRS; CDR2 reads YFSETQ. CDR3 protein: CASSWASGEDTQYF. The CDR3 nucleotides read TGCGCCAGCAGCTGGGCTAGCGGGGAAGATACGCAGTATTTT.

The chain uses TRBV5-1 and TRBJ2-5; D possibly corresponds to TRBD2 (5 bases). The end of the DNA aligns better with TRBJ2-7, so the J call may be wrong. Germline CDR1 is SGHRS and CDR2 is YFSETQ. CDR3 length: 14 residues. CDR3 nucleotides: TGCGCCAGCAGCTTGGGGGTAGCGTCCTACGAGCAGTACTTC. Encoded protein: CASSLGVASYEQYF.

This clonotype was found a few times. The chain combines TRBV6-6 with TRBJ1-1; D unclear. V lost 2 bases to trimming and J lost 7 bases, with 8 bases between them. The V gene's germline CDR1 is MNHNY and CDR2 SVGAGI (reference sequence). The CDR3 extends over 12 amino acids. The CDR3 coding sequence is TGTGCCAGCAGTTACGCCCGGATTGAAGCTTTCTTT. Translated: CASSYARIEAFF.

This clonotype has a handful of counts. This rearrangement joins TRBV12-3 or TRBV12-4 to TRBJ1-4; D is possibly TRBD1 (5 bases). This CDR3 region has 15 residues. Trimming took off 6 bases at V and 5 bases at J, with 16 bases between the two ends. CDR3 bases: TGTGCCAGCAGAATATACCGGGACCACAATGAAAAACTGTTTTTT. Protein sequence: CASRIYRDHNEKLFF.